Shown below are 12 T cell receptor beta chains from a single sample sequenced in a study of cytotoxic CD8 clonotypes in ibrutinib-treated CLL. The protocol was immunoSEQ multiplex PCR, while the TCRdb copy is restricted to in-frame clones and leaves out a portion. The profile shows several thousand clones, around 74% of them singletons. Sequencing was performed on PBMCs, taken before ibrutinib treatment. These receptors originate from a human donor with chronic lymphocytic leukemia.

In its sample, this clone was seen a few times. The chain's CDR3 is CSAQAEYEQYF. The CDR3 DNA reads as TGCAGTGCCCAAGCCGAATACGAGCAGTACTTC. The V and J genes are TRBV20-1 and TRBJ2-7, with D uncertain. The CDR3 is made up of 11 amino acids. The germline V gene encodes CDR1 DFQATT and CDR2 SNEGSKA (reference sequence). V lost 6 bases and J 4 bases, leaving 10 bases between the germline ends.

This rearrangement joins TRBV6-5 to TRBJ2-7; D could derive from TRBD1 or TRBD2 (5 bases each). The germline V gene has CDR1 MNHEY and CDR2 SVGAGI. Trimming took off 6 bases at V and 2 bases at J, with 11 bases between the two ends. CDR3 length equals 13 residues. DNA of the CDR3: TGTGCCAGCAGAAGGCAGGGACCCTACGAGCAGTACTTC. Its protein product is CASRRQGPYEQYF.

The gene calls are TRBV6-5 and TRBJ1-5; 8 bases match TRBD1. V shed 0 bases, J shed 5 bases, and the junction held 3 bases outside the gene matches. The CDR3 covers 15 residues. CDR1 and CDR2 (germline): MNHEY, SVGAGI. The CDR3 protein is CASSYSDRVDQPQHF. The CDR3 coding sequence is TGTGCCAGCAGTTACTCGGACAGGGTCGATCAGCCCCAGCATTTT.

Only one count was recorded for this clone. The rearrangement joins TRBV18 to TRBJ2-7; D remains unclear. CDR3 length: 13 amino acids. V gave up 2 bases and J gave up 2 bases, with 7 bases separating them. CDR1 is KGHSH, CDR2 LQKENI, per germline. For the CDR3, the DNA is TGTGCCAGCTCACCAGAACAGACCTACGAGCAGTACTTC. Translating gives CASSPEQTYEQYF.

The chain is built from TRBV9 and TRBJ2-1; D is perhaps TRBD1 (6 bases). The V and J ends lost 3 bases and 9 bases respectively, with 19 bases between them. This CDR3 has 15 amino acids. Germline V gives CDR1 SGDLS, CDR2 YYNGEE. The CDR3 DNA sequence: TGTGCCAGCAGCGCAAGGGGGAATAGGAACGCTGAGCAGTTCTTC. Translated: CASSARGNRNAEQFF.

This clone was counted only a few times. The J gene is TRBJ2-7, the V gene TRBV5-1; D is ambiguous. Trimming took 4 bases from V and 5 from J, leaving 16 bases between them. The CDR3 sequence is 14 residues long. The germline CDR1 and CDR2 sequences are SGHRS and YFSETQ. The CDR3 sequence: CASSLFFPVDEQYF. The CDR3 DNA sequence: TGCGCCAGCAGCCTCTTCTTCCCGGTCGACGAGCAGTACTTC.

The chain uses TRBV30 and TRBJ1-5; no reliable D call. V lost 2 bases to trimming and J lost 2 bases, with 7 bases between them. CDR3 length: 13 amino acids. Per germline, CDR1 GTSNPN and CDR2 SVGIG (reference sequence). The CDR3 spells CAWSYRGNQPQHF. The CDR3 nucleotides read TGTGCCTGGAGTTACAGAGGCAATCAGCCCCAGCATTTT.

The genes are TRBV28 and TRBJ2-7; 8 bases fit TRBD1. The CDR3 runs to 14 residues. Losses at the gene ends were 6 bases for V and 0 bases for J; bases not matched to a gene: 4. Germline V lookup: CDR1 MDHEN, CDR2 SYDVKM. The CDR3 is CASRRTGSSYEQYF. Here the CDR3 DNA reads TGTGCCAGCAGACGGACAGGGTCCTCCTACGAGCAGTACTTC. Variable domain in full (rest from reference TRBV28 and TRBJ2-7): DVKVTQSSRYLVKRTGEKVFLECVQDMDHENMFWYRQDPGLGLRLIYFSYDVKMKEKGDIPEGYSVSREKKERFSLILESASTNQTSMYLCASRRTGSSYEQYFGPGTRLTVT.

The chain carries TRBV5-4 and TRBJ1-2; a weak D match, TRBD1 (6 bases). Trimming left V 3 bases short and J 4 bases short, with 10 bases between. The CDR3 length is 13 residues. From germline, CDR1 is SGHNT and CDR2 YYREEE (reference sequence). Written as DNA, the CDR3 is TGTGCCAGCAGCTGGGGGCAGGGCTATGGCTACACCTTC. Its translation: CASSWGQGYGYTF.

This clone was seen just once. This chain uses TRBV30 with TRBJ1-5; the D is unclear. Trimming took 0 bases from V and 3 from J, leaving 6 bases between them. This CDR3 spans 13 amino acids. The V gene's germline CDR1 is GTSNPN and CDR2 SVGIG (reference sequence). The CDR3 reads CAWSVGPNQPQHF. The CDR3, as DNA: TGTGCCTGGAGTGTCGGCCCCAATCAGCCCCAGCATTTT.

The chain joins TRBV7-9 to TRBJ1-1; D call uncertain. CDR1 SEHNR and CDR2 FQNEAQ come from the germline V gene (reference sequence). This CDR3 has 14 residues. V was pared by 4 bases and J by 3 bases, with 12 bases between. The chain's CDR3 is CASSYTGNYTEAFF. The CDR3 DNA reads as TGTGCCAGCAGCTATACCGGGAATTACACTGAAGCTTTCTTT.

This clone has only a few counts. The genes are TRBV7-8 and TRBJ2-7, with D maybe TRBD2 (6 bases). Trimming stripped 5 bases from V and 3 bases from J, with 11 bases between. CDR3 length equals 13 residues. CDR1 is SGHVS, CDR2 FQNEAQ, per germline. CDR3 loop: CASSPGEVYEQYF. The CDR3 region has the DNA TGTGCCAGCAGCCCGGGGGAGGTCTACGAGCAGTACTTC. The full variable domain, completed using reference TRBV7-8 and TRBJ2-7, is GAGVSQSPRYKVAKRGQDVALRCDPISGHVSLFWYQQALGQGPEFLTYFQNEAQLDKSGLPSDRFFAERPEGSVSTLKIQRTQQEDSAVYLCASSPGEVYEQYFGPGTRLTVT.